The 3 T cell receptor beta chains given below trace back to one sample, sequenced in a study of CD8 T cell repertoires and HIV-1 epitope variants. These receptors' antigens are unknown. Clones were sequenced by immunoSEQ multiplex PCR, and TCRdb holds only the in-frame ones, with some missing. The table lists 4,000 to 5,500 clones, roughly 67% of them singletons. The sequencing sample was made of cultured CD8+ T cells derived from PBMCs. These receptors were collected from a male donor with HIV.

The CDR3: CASSFPRAGVGGNTIYF. The CDR3 DNA reads TGTGCCAGCAGCTTTCCCCGTGCGGGAGTTGGTGGAAACACCATATATTTT. The V gene is TRBV7-2, the J gene TRBJ1-3; D is unclear. Germline assignment: CDR1 SGHTA and CDR2 FQGNSA. The germline V and J ends were trimmed by 3 bases and 3 bases, with 18 bases remaining between them. This CDR3 has 17 amino acids.

In its sample, this clone was seen a few times. The chain combines TRBV27 with TRBJ2-1, with D perhaps TRBD2 (6 bases). The CDR3 is made up of 14 amino acids. Trimming removed 4 bases from V and 6 bases from J, with 13 bases in between. CDR1 is MNHEY, CDR2 SMNVEV, per germline (reference sequence). The CDR3 spells CASSSTSTLNEQFF. CDR3 sequence (DNA): TGTGCCAGCAGTTCTACTAGCACCCTCAATGAGCAGTTCTTC.

As concerns this clone: At one boundary the junction diverges from the germline segment, which might be a read error. The V gene is TRBV6-6, the J gene TRBJ2-1, with D maybe TRBD2 (6 bases). The germline CDR1 and CDR2 sequences are MNHNY and SVGAGI (reference sequence). This CDR3 contains 14 residues. This CDR3 reads CASSNSGTHNEQFF. In DNA, the CDR3 is TGTGCCAGCAGTAACTCCGGGACTCACAATGAGCAGTTCTTC.